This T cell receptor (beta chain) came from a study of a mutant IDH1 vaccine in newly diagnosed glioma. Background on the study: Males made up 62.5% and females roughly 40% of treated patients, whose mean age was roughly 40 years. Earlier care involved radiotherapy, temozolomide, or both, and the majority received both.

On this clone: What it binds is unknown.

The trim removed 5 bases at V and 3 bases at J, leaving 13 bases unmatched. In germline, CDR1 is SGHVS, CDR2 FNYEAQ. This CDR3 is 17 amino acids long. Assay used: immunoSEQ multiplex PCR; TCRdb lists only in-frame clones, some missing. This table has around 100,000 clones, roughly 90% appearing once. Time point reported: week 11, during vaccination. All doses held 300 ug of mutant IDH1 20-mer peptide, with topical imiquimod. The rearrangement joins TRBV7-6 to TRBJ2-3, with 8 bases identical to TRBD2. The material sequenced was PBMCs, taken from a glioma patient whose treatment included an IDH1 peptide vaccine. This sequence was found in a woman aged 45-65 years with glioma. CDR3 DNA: TGTGCCAGCAGCGACCGAGCGGGAGTTTCGAGGACAGATACGCAGTATTTT. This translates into CASSDRAGVSRTDTQYF. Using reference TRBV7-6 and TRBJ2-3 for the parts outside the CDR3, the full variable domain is GAGVSQSPRYKVTKRGQDVALRCDPISGHVSLYWYRQALGQGPEFLTYFNYEAQQDKSGLPNDRFSAERPEGSISTLTIQRTEQRDSAMYRCASSDRAGVSRTDTQYFGPGTRLTVL.